This T cell receptor (beta chain) originates from a study of blood T cell repertoires in COVID-19 (dated by TCRdb to 2019 to 2021). Looking at the study overall: Samples covering the acute and convalescent phases of COVID-19 were provided by collaborators in the United States, Italy and Spain. The material from the prospective study consisted of cDNA or gDNA derived from T cells, B-cell-depleted T cells, or PBMCs. The dataset comprised deeply sampled blood TCRbeta repertoires from subjects exposed to, actively infected with, or recovered from COVID-19. A freely available public database, intended as a resource for researchers studying the immune response to SARS-CoV-2, is where the repertoires were released. Samples were obtained from the ongoing ImmuneRACE study (first 160 participants) and from over a thousand subjects provided by 6 global collaborators. Sample metadata almost always included a de-identified subject ID, COVID-19 status, age in years and sex. Where available, HLA class I and class II types were taken from metadata supplied by the sample provider and were not determined by assay-based typing. General conclusions and limits of the study: Clinical and demographic metadata were provided uncurated, with the amount varying by source and participant.

As regards this clone: What antigen it recognizes has not been identified. Base-call qualities are not available, and no considerably larger clone is one nucleotide away.

In the prospective study, participants were roughly 18 to 100 years old, resided in 20 to 30 geographic areas of the United States, and were enrolled through a virtual design. Cohort assignment in the prospective study relied on participant-reported clinical history from a screening survey and a study questionnaire. Recovered participants in ImmuneRACE Cohort 3 were defined as having two consecutive negative NP/OP PCR tests, clearance from a healthcare professional, or resolution of symptoms. In the prospective study, whole blood, serum and a nasopharyngeal or oropharyngeal swab were collected from each participant by mobile phlebotomists. Prospective study participants could optionally give additional blood draws and questionnaires over an approximately two-month period. Prospective study blood samples were shipped either frozen or at room temperature before DNA extraction. TCRbeta CDR3 regions were amplified from genomic DNA by means of the immunoSEQ Assay, a bias-controlled multiplex PCR. The study's processing was this. The number of nucleated cells in each sample was estimated from the amplification of reference gene primers within the assay. Sequence reads were collapsed and filtered to measure the absolute abundance of every unique TCRbeta CDR3 rearrangement. For each sample, productive Simpson clonality was calculated by taking the square root of Simpson's diversity index across productive rearrangements. The table was pulled from immuneACCESS by TCRdb, which kept in-frame rearrangements only. Such tables lose some clones; where checked, under half of the loss comes from unresolved V genes, and the rest has no known cause. For V, J and clone size, that table is used; D and trimming come from the DNA. This sample is represented by 250,000 to 350,000 clones; roughly 90% of them were singletons. The top ten hold 2.6% of the sample.

The sample consisted of PBMCs or T cells enriched from blood (not recorded which). The source is a man aged 55-75 years who had recovered from COVID-19.

This receptor has the CDR3 CASSQEVGAGTYYEQYF. The DNA sequence is as follows: TGCGCCAGCAGCCAAGAGGTCGGGGCGGGAACTTACTACGAGCAGTACTTC. This chain is built from TRBV4-1 and TRBJ2-7; TRBD2 could be the D gene, as 6 bases match. V sheds 0 bases and J sheds 3 bases, leaving 18 bases between their ends. The germline V gene specifies MGHRA as CDR1 and YSYEKL as CDR2. The cysteine opens and the phenylalanine closes a CDR3 of 17 amino acids. Left in the record is the CDR3 DNA by itself, 51 bases read in frame from the first base.